The sequence of this T cell receptor (beta chain) was determined in a study of low-dose radiotherapy and immunotherapy resistance in tumors. Study in general: Intravenous ipilimumab 1 mg/kg every six weeks was given with nivolumab 240 mg every two weeks. The authors gave intravenous cyclophosphamide 200 mg/m2 every two weeks, one day before radiation and immunotherapy. Patients' oral aspirin dose was 300 mg daily across four cycles from cycle 1 day 1.

Both TCRalpha and TCRbeta chains were reverse transcribed with V-gene-specific primers. TCRs were put through roughly 20 PCR cycles of amplification with Phusion. A constant-region primer and the V-primer adapter served as the primer pair. TCRdb redid the calling of the reads with MiXCR, one entry per CDR3 protein. This sample has tens of thousands of distinct CDR3 sequences, with around 27% found just once. Germline V gene lookup returns CDR1 MGHRA and CDR2 YSYEKL. Trimming shortened V by 6 bases and J by 6 bases, and 7 bases separated the two germline ends. This CDR3 has 11 residues. Time point described: before trial treatment. The study gave donors nivolumab, ipilimumab, aspirin, low-dose cyclophosphamide and low-dose radiotherapy.

Sequences were derived from PBMCs, sampled before treatment. The chain recombines TRBV4-1 with TRBJ2-3, with D tentatively TRBD1 or TRBD2 (6 bases each). The receptor was derived from a male donor with rectosigmoid adenocarcinoma. The CDR3 loop is CASRGGDTQYF. Here the CDR3 DNA reads TGCGCCAGCAGAGGGGGGGATACGCAGTATTTT.